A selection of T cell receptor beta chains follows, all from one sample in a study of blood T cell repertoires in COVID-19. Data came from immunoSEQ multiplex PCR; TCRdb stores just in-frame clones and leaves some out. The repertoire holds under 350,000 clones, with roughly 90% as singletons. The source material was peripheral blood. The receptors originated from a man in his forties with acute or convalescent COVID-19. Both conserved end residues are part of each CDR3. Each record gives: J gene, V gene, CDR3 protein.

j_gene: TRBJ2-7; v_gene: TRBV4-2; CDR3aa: CASSYYLSYEQYF
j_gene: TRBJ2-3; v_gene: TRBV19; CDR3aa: CASSLAGDTDTQYF
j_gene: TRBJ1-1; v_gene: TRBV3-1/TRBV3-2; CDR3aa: CASSQEVWRMNTEAFF
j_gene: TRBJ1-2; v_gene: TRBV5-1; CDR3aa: CASTREPDSNYGYTF
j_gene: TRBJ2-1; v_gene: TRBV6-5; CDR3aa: CASSYIGRPDEQFF
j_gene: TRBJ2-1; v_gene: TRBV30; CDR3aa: CAWSFWQGGNNEQFF
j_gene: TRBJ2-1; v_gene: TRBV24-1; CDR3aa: CATSAGQGEEQFF
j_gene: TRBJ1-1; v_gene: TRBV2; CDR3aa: CASRQGADTEAFF
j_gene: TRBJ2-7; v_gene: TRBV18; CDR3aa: CASSSGNKRSYEQYF
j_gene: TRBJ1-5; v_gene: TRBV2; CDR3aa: CASSEAGRHQPQHF
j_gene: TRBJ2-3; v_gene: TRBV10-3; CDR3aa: CAIRTDRGATSTDTQYF
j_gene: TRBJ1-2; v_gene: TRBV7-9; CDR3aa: CASSFTTGGNGYTF
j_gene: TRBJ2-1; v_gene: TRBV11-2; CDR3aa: CASSLLGQDNEQFF
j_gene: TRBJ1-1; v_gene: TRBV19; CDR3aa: CASSLAVETEAFF
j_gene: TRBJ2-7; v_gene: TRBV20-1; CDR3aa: CRATGNYEQYF
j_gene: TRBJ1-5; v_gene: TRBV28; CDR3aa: CASSFRQGLSNQPQHF
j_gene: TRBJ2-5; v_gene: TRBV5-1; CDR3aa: CASSLAASGEQETQYF
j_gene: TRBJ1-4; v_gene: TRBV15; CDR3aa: CATNRGNNEKLFF
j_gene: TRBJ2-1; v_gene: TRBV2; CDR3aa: CASLLAGMSSYNEQFF
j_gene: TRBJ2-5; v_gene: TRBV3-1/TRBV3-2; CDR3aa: CASRPGTGVATQYF
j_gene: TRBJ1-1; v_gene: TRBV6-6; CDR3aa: CASSYRGGNEAFF
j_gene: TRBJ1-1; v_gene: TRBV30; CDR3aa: CAWSIRRTNTEAFF
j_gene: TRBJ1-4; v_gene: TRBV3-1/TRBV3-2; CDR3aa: CASSRQGAGREKLFF
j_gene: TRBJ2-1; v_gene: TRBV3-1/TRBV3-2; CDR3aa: CASSQRDGLGQGYNEQFF
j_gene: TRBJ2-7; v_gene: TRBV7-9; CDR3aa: CASSLGLEQYF
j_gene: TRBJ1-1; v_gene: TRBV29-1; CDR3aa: CSVGQGPQNTEAFF
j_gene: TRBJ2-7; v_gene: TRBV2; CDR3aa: CASREDRGVEQYF
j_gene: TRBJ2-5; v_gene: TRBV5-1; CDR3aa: CASSPKTEETQYF
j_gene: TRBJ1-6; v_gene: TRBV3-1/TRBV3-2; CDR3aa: CASSQPGPNSPLHF
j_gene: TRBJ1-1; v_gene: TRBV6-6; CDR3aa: CASSYSLLNTEAFF
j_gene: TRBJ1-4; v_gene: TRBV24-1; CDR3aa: CATSPGGAGTNEKLFF
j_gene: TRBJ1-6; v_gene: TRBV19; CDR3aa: CASSLFTGYSPLHF
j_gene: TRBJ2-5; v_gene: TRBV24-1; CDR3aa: CATSDPTGGGRETQYF
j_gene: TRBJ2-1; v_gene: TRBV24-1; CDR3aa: CATSDNLAGGRNEQFF
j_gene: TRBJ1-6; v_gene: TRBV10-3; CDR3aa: CAISERGSWASPLHF
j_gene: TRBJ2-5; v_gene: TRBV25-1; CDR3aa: CASSSYEEKTQYF
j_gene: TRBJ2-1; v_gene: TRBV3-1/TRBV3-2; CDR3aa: CASSQDPRSSYNEQFF
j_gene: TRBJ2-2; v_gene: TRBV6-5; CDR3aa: CASRGTANTGELFF
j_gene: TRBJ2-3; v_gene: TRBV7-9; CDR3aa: CASSLRSSRGLGDTQYF
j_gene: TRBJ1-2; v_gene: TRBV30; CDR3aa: CAWSRLTTPGTVGYGYTF
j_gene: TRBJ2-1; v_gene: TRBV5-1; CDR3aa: CASSLLAGGQNEQFF
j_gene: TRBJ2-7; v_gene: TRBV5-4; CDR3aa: CASSLLGSEGLYEQYF
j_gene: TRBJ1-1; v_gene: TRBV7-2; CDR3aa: CASSSPTGSPFTEAFF